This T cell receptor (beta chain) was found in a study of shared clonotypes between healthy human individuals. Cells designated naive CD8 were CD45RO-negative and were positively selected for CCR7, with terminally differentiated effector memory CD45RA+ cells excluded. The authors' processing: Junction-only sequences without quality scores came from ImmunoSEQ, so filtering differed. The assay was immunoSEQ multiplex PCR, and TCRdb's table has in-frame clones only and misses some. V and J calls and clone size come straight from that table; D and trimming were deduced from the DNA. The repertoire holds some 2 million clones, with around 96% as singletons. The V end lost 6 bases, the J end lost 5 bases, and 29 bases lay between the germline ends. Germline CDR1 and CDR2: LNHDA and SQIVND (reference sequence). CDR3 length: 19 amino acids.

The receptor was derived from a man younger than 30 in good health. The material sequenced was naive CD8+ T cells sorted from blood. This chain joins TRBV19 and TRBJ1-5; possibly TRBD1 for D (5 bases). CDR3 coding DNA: TGTGCCAGTAGCCGTTTCGCGGAACAGCTTTTCCTGGGGGATCAGCCCCAGCATTTT. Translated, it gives CASSRFAEQLFLGDQPQHF. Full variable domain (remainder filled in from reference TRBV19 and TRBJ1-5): DGGITQSPKYLFRKEGQNVTLSCEQNLNHDAMYWYRQDPGQGLRLIYYSQIVNDFQKGDIAEGYSVSREKKESFPLTVTSAQKNPTAFYLCASSRFAEQLFLGDQPQHFGDGTRLSIL.